Here is one T cell receptor (beta chain) with its context. This clone has a single count. Its antigen is unknown. Base qualities are not recorded, but no much larger clone differs from it by a single base. Collaborating institutions collected whole blood in K2EDTA tubes following their own protocols. Collaborator samples were shipped for TCRbeta analysis as frozen whole blood, isolated PBMCs, or DNA extracted from either sample type. Its CDR3 holds 13 amino acids, cysteine through phenylalanine. Only CDR3 DNA is held: 39 bases, read in frame from base 1. The V end loses 0 bases and the J end loses 6 bases, and a stretch of 10 bases separates them. The germline V gene provides CDR1 SGDLS and CDR2 YYNGEE. The data are from a study of blood T cell repertoires in COVID-19 (dated by TCRdb to the early 2020s). Regarding the complete study: Samples from collaborators originated in the United States, Italy and Spain and spanned both the acute and convalescent phases of COVID-19. The material from the prospective study consisted of cDNA or gDNA derived from T cells, B-cell-depleted T cells, or PBMCs. A de-identified subject ID, COVID-19 status, age in years and sex were almost always included in the sample metadata. Samples came from the ongoing ImmuneRACE study (first 160 participants) plus 1,254 subjects from 6 global collaborators. Subjects who had been exposed to COVID-19, were actively infected with it, or had recovered from it provided the deeply sampled blood TCRbeta repertoires that made up the dataset. The repertoires were released in a freely available public database meant as a resource for research on the immune response to SARS-CoV-2. Where available, HLA class I and class II types were taken from metadata supplied by the sample provider and were not determined by assay-based typing. Overall study outcomes, separate from this receptor: The amount of clinical and demographic metadata varied by source and participant and was provided uncurated.

The immunoSEQ Assay, a bias-controlled multiplex PCR, was used to amplify TCRbeta CDR3 regions from genomic DNA. The original methods were these. The number of nucleated cells in each sample was estimated from the amplification of reference gene primers within the assay. Sequence reads were collapsed and filtered to measure the absolute abundance of every unique TCRbeta CDR3 rearrangement. Productive Simpson clonality was computed per sample as the square root of Simpson's diversity index over productive rearrangements. Drawn from immuneACCESS, this table holds only the in-frame rearrangements with V and J called that TCRdb kept. Clones are partly lost; checked studies trace under half to an unresolved V gene and leave the rest unexplained. V, J and clone size derive from that table, while D and trimming were established from the DNA sequence. The sample has under 200,000 clones on record, about 74% of them singletons. Of the sample, around 8.1% is held by the ten largest clones.

The TCR comes from a man aged 60 to 75 with acute or convalescent COVID-19. Sequencing used peripheral blood. This receptor chain uses TRBV9 and TRBJ2-7; tentative D gene TRBD1, with 6 bases matching. The DNA is as follows: TGTGCCAGCAGCGTAGGGGACATTGGCGAGCAGTACTTC. Its protein is CASSVGDIGEQYF.